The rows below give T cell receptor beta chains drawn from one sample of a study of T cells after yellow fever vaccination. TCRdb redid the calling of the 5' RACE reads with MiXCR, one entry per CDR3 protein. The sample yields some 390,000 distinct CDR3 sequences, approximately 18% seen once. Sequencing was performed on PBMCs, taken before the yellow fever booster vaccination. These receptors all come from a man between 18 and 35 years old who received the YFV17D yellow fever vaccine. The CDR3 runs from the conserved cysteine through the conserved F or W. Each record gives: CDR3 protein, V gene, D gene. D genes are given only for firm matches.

CDR3aa: CATKGTRQGQETQYF; v_gene: TRBV15; d_gene: TRBD1
CDR3aa: CASGGSRDAMGPSYNEQFF; v_gene: TRBV27; d_gene: NA
CDR3aa: CASKPPSVGTEAFF; v_gene: TRBV2; d_gene: NA
CDR3aa: CASSPPSGVTDTQYF; v_gene: TRBV18; d_gene: NA
CDR3aa: CASSKAHGLAGNEQFF; v_gene: TRBV21-1; d_gene: NA
CDR3aa: CASSDGRGHSGELFF; v_gene: TRBV6-4; d_gene: TRBD1
CDR3aa: CASSEDRGDTQYF; v_gene: TRBV2; d_gene: NA
CDR3aa: CASVEGGRVIQYF; v_gene: TRBV2; d_gene: NA
CDR3aa: CASSNYREVAGNQPQHF; v_gene: TRBV21-1; d_gene: NA
CDR3aa: CAISGTGRVHEQYF; v_gene: TRBV10-3; d_gene: TRBD1
CDR3aa: CASSRLWTGIFDTEAFF; v_gene: TRBV19; d_gene: TRBD1
CDR3aa: CASIPTGLWTEAFF; v_gene: TRBV19; d_gene: NA
CDR3aa: CASSVRRDTVWVADTQYF; v_gene: TRBV9; d_gene: NA
CDR3aa: CASTSGENTEAFF; v_gene: TRBV6-2/TRBV6-3; d_gene: NA
CDR3aa: CSARNRDRGYTEAFF; v_gene: TRBV20-1; d_gene: TRBD1
CDR3aa: CASSPQTGMGGETQYF; v_gene: TRBV7-3; d_gene: TRBD1